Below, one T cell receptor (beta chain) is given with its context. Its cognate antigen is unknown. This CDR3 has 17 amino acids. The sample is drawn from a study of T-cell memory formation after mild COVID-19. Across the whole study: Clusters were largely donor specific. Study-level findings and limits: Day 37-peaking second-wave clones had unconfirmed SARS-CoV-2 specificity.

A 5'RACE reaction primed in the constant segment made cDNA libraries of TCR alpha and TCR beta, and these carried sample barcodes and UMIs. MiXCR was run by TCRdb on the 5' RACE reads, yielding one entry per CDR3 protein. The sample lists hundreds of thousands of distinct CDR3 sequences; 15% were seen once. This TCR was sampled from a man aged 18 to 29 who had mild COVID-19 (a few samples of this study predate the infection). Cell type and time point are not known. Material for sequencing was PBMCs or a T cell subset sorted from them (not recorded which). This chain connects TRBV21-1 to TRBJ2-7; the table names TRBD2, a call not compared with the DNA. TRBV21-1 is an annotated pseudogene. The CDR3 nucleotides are TGTGCCAGCAGCAGCAAAGAGGGATGGCCAGAATCCTACGAGCAGTACGTC. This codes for CASSSKEGWPESYEQYV.